Listed below are T cell receptor beta chains from one sample, sequenced in a study of blood T cell repertoires in COVID-19. Profiled with immunoSEQ multiplex PCR; TCRdb holds only in-frame clones, not every one. The profile shows over 200,000 clones, about 85% of them singletons. Sequenced sample: peripheral blood. These receptors came from a woman aged 18-29 years who had recovered from COVID-19. Each CDR3 is given without its conserved first and last residue. A D gene is named only where the DNA matches it firmly. A clone size is listed for some rows: how often the clone was seen (once, few, many), or a class if it is expanded.

>TRBD1|.|TRBV15
ATSTTGGATGELF
>TRBD2|once|TRBV30
AWSDGLAYEQY
>.|.|TRBV28
ASSLSGNRGRSYEQY
>.|once|TRBV6-5
ASSYGTGENNEQF
>TRBD2|.|TRBV6-2/TRBV6-3
ASSSLLLTSGRRYEQY
>TRBD1|.|TRBV19
ASRDRDSYNEQF
>.|.|TRBV19
ASRLYGRLTTTHSNQPQH
>TRBD1|.|TRBV27
ASSSGQGSSYEQY
>.|.|TRBV7-6
ASSLEDSSYEQY
>.|.|TRBV12-3/TRBV12-4
ASTRDLDEQY
>.|.|TRBV7-6
ASSLAAGGALSNTEAF
>TRBD1|.|TRBV2
ASSIDRGLF
>TRBD2|few|TRBV2
ASSEWLAGGPISYEQY
>TRBD1|.|TRBV11-2
ASSFQPGQGRYEQY
>.|.|TRBV6-5
ASAPEGHSNQPQH
>TRBD2|.|TRBV13
ASSFSGGRHQETQY
>TRBD2|.|TRBV11-2
ASSRLTSGLYNEQF
>.|.|TRBV27
ASSFAGSVVPLH
>.|.|TRBV21-1
ASSKSSGEDYNEQF
>TRBD1|.|TRBV18
ASSPGTGSNYEQY
>TRBD2|.|TRBV11-3
ASSLRAGVVELGEQF
>.|once|TRBV5-6
ASSSARGEDGEQY
>.|.|TRBV11-2
ASSPTGGAEGGTQY
>TRBD2|once|TRBV3-1/TRBV3-2
ASSPRLAGYYEQY
>TRBD2|.|TRBV11-3
ASSPWVGEGNNEQF
>.|few|TRBV12-3/TRBV12-4
ASSPRRNTEAF
>.|once|TRBV18
ASSERLRDNEQF
>.|.|TRBV27
ASSPIGTLGEKLF
>TRBD2|once|TRBV5-1
ASSVGRYGGSQDEQF
>.|.|TRBV6-1
ASSEGTMGAGLYEQY
>TRBD2|.|TRBV4-3
ASSQDNMFLAGVYNEQF
>TRBD1|once|TRBV30
AWSAQGATEAF
>.|.|TRBV14
ASSQVPQDNSYEQY
>.|.|TRBV19
ASRVQRTNEKLF
>TRBD2|.|TRBV12-3/TRBV12-4
ASSGTSGGEQY
>TRBD2|once|TRBV27
ASSPPRTSGSSYNEQF
>.|once|TRBV30
AWSAGIFYEQY
>.|.|TRBV5-1
ASSFADNEQF
>TRBD1|.|TRBV6-6
ASSAGQGAYGYT
>TRBD2|.|TRBV5-5
ASSLFSGRMGSSYNEQF
>.|once|TRBV5-4
ASSLGGGRVGYNEQF
>TRBD2|.|TRBV9
ASSVAGELAGGIYEQY
>TRBD2|.|TRBV24-1
ATSEGTRPLGPNEQF
>TRBD1|.|TRBV19
ATRQGHTEAF
>TRBD2|.|TRBV30
AWSLHSGRADTQY
>.|.|TRBV11-2
ASSLESSGAYEQY
>.|.|TRBV7-3
ASSLNSPGNSPLH
>TRBD2|.|TRBV11-2
ASSLLAGGGRGEQY
>TRBD2|once|TRBV19
ASSWGLAGADDEQY
>TRBD2|.|TRBV19
ASSIWTSGSGGGELF
>TRBD2|.|TRBV27
ASSLVLAGGIAKNIQY